This T cell receptor (beta chain) was sequenced in a study of blood T cell repertoires in COVID-19. The protocol was immunoSEQ multiplex PCR, while the TCRdb copy is restricted to in-frame clones and leaves out a portion. This table holds 250,000 to 300,000 clones, around nine tenths found once. V lost 5 bases and J 6 bases, leaving 19 bases between the germline ends. This CDR3 region has 15 residues. Germline CDR1 PRHDT, CDR2 FYEKMQ (reference sequence). While infection was still active, Seattle patients were enrolled and then followed longitudinally. This rearrangement joins TRBV13 to TRBJ1-1, with D possibly matching TRBD1 (6 bases). Material for sequencing was peripheral blood. The TCR sequence derives from a woman in her 30s with COVID-19, enrolled during active disease. CDR3 bases: TGTGCCAGCAGCCCGTACGACAGGCCGACTGCTGAAGCTTTCTTT. It codes for CASSPYDRPTAEAFF.